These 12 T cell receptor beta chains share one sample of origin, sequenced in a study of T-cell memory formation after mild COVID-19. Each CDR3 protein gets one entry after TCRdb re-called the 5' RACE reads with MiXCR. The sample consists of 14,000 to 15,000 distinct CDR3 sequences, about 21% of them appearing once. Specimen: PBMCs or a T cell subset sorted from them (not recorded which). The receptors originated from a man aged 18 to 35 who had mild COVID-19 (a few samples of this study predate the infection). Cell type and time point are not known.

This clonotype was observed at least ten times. The CDR3 is CSASPTETQYF. Here the CDR3 DNA reads TGCAGTGCTAGTCCGACCGAGACCCAGTACTTC. The chain joins TRBV20-1 to TRBJ2-5, with D hard to call. The CDR3 is 11 amino acids. CDR1 and CDR2 (germline): DFQATT, SNEGSKA (reference sequence). V was pared by 3 bases and J by 5 bases, with 7 bases between.

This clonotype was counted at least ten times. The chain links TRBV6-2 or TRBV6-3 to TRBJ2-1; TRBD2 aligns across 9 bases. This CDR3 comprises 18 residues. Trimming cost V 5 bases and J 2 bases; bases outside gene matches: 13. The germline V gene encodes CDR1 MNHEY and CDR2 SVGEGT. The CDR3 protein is CASSHRRLAAETYNEQFF. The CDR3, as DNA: TGTGCCAGCAGTCATCGCCGACTAGCGGCGGAAACCTACAATGAGCAGTTCTTC.

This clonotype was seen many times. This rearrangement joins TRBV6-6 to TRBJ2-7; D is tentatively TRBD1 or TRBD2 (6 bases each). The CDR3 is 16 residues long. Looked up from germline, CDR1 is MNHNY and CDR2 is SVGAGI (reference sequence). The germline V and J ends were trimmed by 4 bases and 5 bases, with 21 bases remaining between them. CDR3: CASSWGVGGFGNEQYF. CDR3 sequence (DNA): TGTGCCAGCAGTTGGGGGGTAGGGGGGTTCGGCAACGAGCAGTACTTC.

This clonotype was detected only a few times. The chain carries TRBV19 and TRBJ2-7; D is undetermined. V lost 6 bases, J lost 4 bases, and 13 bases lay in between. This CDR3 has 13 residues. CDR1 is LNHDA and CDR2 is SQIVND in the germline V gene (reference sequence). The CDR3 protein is CASSLRGGYEQYV. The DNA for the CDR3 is TGTGCCAGTAGCCTTAGAGGTGGTTACGAGCAGTACGTC.

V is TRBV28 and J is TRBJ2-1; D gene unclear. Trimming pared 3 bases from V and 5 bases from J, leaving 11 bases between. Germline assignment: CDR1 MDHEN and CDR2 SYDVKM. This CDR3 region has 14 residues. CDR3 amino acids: CASSLSWPNNEQFF. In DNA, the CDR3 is TGTGCCAGCAGTTTGTCGTGGCCAAACAATGAGCAGTTCTTC.

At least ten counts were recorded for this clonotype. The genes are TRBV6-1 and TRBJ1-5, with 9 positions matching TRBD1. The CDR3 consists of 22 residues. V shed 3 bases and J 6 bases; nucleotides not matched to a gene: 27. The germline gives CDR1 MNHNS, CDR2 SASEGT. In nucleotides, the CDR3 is TGTGCCAGCAGTGATGGAGAAATTCGGGACAGGGTTGTTTGGGGGGACTCTCAGCCCCAGCATTTT. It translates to CASSDGEIRDRVVWGDSQPQHF.

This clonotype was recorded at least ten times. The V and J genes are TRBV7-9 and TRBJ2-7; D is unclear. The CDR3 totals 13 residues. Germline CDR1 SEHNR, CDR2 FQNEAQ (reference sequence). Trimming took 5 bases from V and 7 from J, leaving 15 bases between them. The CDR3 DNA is TGTGCCAGCAGCCCTGGAGTCTTTGGGGAGCAGTACTTC. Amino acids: CASSPGVFGEQYF.

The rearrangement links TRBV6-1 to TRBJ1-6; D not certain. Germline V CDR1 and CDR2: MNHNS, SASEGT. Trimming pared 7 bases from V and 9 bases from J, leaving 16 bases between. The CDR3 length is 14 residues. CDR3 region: CASKAGSPGSPLHF. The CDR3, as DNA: TGTGCCAGCAAGGCCGGGAGCCCGGGTTCACCCCTCCACTTT.

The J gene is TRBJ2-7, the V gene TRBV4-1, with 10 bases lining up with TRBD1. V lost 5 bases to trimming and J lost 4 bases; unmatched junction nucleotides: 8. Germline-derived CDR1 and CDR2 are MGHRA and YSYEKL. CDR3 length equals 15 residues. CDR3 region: CASSYRSGQGYEQYF. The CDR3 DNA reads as TGCGCCAGCAGCTATCGGTCGGGACAGGGGTACGAGCAGTACTTC.

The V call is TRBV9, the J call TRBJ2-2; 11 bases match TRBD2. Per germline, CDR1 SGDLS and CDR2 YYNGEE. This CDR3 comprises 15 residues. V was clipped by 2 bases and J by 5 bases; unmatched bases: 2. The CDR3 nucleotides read TGTGCCAGCAGCGTTAGGACTAGCGGGACCGGGGAGCTGTTTTTT. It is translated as CASSVRTSGTGELFF.

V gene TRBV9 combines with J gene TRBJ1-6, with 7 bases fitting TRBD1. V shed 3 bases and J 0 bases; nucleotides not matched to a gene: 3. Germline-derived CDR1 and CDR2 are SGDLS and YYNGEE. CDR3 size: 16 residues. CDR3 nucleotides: TGTGCCAGCAGCGCCAGGGGGAGCTCCTATAATTCACCCCTCCACTTT. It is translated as CASSARGSSYNSPLHF. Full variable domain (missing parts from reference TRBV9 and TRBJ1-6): DSGVTQTPKHLITATGQRVTLRCSPRSGDLSVYWYQQSLDQGLQFLIQYYNGEERAKGNILERFSAQQFPDLHSELNLSSLELGDSALYFCASSARGSSYNSPLHFGNGTRLTVT.

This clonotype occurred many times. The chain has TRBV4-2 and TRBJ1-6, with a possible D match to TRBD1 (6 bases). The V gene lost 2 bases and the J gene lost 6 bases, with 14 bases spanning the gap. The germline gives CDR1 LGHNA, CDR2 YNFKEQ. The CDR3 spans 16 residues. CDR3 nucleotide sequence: TGTGCCAGCAGCCAATTGCGGGGGCTAAGTAATTCACCCCTCCACTTT. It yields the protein CASSQLRGLSNSPLHF.